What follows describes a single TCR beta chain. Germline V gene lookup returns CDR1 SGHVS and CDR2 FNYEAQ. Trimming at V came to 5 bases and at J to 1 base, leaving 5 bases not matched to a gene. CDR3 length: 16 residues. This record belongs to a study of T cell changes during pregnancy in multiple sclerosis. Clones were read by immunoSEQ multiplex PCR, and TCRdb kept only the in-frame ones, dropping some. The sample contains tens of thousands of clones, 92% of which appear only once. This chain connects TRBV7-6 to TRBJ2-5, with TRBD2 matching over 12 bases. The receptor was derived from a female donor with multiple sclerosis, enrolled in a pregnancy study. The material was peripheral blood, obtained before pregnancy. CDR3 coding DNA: TGTGCCAGCAGCGGGGGACTAGCGGGCCTCCAAGAGACCCAGTACTTC. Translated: CASSGGLAGLQETQYF. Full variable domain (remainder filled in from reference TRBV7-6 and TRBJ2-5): GAGVSQSPRYKVTKRGQDVALRCDPISGHVSLYWYRQALGQGPEFLTYFNYEAQQDKSGLPNDRFSAERPEGSISTLTIQRTEQRDSAMYRCASSGGLAGLQETQYFGPGTRLLVL.